This TCR beta chain was captured by sequencing in a study of blood T cell repertoires in COVID-19. In the study overall: Spain, Italy and the United States supplied samples that represented acute and convalescent COVID-19.

J lost 4 bases, V lost 5 bases, and 3 bases had no gene match. Germline V gene sequence: CDR1 LNHDA, CDR2 SQIVND (reference sequence). This CDR3 contains 13 residues. In the authors' methods: Reference gene primer amplification in the assay estimated nucleated cell counts. The data were produced by immunoSEQ multiplex PCR, yet TCRdb's version contains in-frame clones alone and is incomplete. V, J and clone size reflect that table, while D and trimming were determined from the DNA. Of under 200,000 clones detected, around 87% appear once; the ten largest clones hold roughly 2.5%. This sequence joins TRBV19 and TRBJ2-5; 8 bases fit TRBD1. Input material: peripheral blood. The TCR comes from a man between 35 and 55 years old with active or convalescent COVID-19. The CDR3 coding sequence is TGTGCCAGTAGTGCTCAGGGGGCAGAGACCCAGTACTTC. Protein sequence: CASSAQGAETQYF.